This is a list of T cell receptor beta chains from one sample in a study of shared clonotypes between healthy human individuals. Sequencing was performed with immunoSEQ multiplex PCR; in TCRdb, only in-frame clones are kept and a portion is missing. The sample lists more than 2,000,000 clones; more than 80% were seen once. The sequencing input was naive CD4+ T cells from PBMCs. The receptors shown here come from a man between 18 and 29 years old in good health. Some clones in this sample may be carry-over from other donors' samples. The CDR3 runs from the conserved cysteine through the conserved F or W. The order of the fields is clone size, D gene, V gene, J gene, CDR3 protein, CDR3 DNA. D genes are given only for firm matches. Expanded clones get a size class; other rows say once, few or many, or leave the size out.

abundance: once
d_gene: .
v_gene: TRBV5-4
j_gene: TRBJ2-2
CDR3aa: CASSLPQGGTGELFF
CDR3nt: TGTGCCAGCAGTCTCCCGCAGGGCGGCACCGGGGAGCTGTTTTTT

abundance: once
d_gene: .
v_gene: TRBV11-2
j_gene: TRBJ2-1
CDR3aa: CASSHPRGAYNEQFF
CDR3nt: TGTGCCAGCAGCCATCCCCGGGGGGCGTACAATGAGCAGTTCTTC

abundance: .
d_gene: .
v_gene: TRBV5-8
j_gene: TRBJ1-2
CDR3aa: CASSFGTPRGYTF
CDR3nt: TGTGCCAGCAGCTTTGGGACCCCCAGAGGCTACACCTTC

abundance: .
d_gene: .
v_gene: TRBV5-1
j_gene: TRBJ2-2
CDR3aa: CASSPLAGLNTGELFF
CDR3nt: TGCGCCAGCAGCCCCCTTGCGGGACTGAACACCGGGGAGCTGTTTTTT

abundance: .
d_gene: TRBD1
v_gene: TRBV6-5
j_gene: TRBJ2-7
CDR3aa: CASSILTGAYEQYF
CDR3nt: TGTGCCAGCAGCATATTGACAGGGGCCTACGAGCAGTACTTC

abundance: once
d_gene: TRBD2
v_gene: TRBV6-5
j_gene: TRBJ2-1
CDR3aa: CASKPGLAREQFF
CDR3nt: TGTGCCAGCAAGCCGGGACTAGCACGTGAGCAGTTCTTC

abundance: .
d_gene: .
v_gene: TRBV7-9
j_gene: TRBJ1-5
CDR3aa: CASSLGRGNQPQHF
CDR3nt: TGTGCCAGCAGCTTAGGCAGGGGCAATCAGCCCCAGCATTTT

abundance: .
d_gene: TRBD1
v_gene: TRBV19
j_gene: TRBJ1-5
CDR3aa: CASWTGRGQPQHF
CDR3nt: TGTGCCAGTTGGACAGGTCGGGGTCAGCCCCAGCATTTT

abundance: .
d_gene: .
v_gene: TRBV28
j_gene: TRBJ2-5
CDR3aa: CASSTSGPGETQYF
CDR3nt: TGTGCCAGCAGTACCAGCGGGCCCGGGGAGACCCAGTACTTC

abundance: .
d_gene: .
v_gene: TRBV7-2
j_gene: TRBJ2-3
CDR3aa: CASSFSPGDTQYF
CDR3nt: TGTGCCAGCAGCTTTAGCCCAGGAGATACGCAGTATTTT

abundance: once
d_gene: .
v_gene: TRBV5-1
j_gene: TRBJ2-5
CDR3aa: CASVAGTHAETQYF
CDR3nt: TGCGCCAGCGTTGCCGGGACACACGCCGAGACCCAGTACTTC

abundance: .
d_gene: TRBD1
v_gene: TRBV28
j_gene: TRBJ1-3
CDR3aa: CASSPGQGSGNTIYF
CDR3nt: TGTGCCAGCAGTCCGGGACAGGGCTCTGGAAACACCATATATTTT

abundance: .
d_gene: TRBD2
v_gene: TRBV7-3
j_gene: TRBJ2-3
CDR3aa: CASSTRGVTDTQYF
CDR3nt: TGTGCCAGCAGCACCCGGGGGGTCACAGATACGCAGTATTTT

abundance: .
d_gene: .
v_gene: TRBV9
j_gene: TRBJ1-1
CDR3aa: CASSGQLDTEAFF
CDR3nt: TGTGCCAGCAGCGGACAGCTCGACACTGAAGCTTTCTTT